This TCR beta chain was recovered during a study of CXCR3-negative and CXCR3-positive naive CD8 T cells. Whole-study results and caveats: In cryopreserved cells, CXCR3 expression partially decreased, and fresh PBMCs were used in most assays. CXCR3-positive naive cells carried more hydrophobic TRB CDR3s than CXCR3-negative naive cells did. Diversity was high in both naive subsets and much lower in memory cells. Naive subsets displayed similar surface CD5, and TCR strength was inferred from TRB CDR3 properties.

In regard to this clonotype: Its cognate antigen is unknown.

CDR1 is MDHEN and CDR2 is SYDVKM in the germline V gene. The CDR3 extends over 18 amino acids. TRB cDNA was prepared as libraries by UMI-labeled 5' RACE. No DNA is given; TCRdb re-called the 5' RACE reads and lists each CDR3 protein once. This listing includes some 140,000 distinct CDR3 sequences. The chain links TRBV28 to TRBJ2-1; the TCRdb D gene call, TRBD2, has no DNA to confirm it. The clonotype originates from a human donor in good health. Some clones in this sample may be carry-over from other donors' samples. Sequencing was carried out using naive CXCR3+ CD8+ T cells from blood. Documented subset: CD45RO-CCR7+CD27+CD95- naive CD8+ T cells expressing CXCR3 (TNR3+). CDR3 amino acids: CASSLSPPGTSFYNEQFF.